The next 28 T cell receptor beta chains were all read from a single sample in a study of Ad26.COV2.S vaccination and SARS-CoV-2 variants. Treatment here: roughly 19 received Ad26.COV2.S at low or high dose, single or two shots; roughly 5 received placebo; per-sample allocation not given. On day 63 after the first injection, vaccine and placebo recipients gave samples. Assay used: immunoSEQ multiplex PCR; TCRdb lists only in-frame clones, some missing. The sample records 200,000 to 300,000 clones, around nine tenths being singletons. The specimen was peripheral blood, collected in a trial of Ad26.COV2.S vaccine versus placebo. These receptors were taken from a person aged 18 to 65 who received the Ad26.COV2.S COVID-19 vaccine or a placebo.

The chain has TRBV27 and TRBJ2-7; no definite D call. This CDR3 is 12 amino acids long. The V end was cut by 5 bases, the J end by 2 bases, with 7 bases between. Germline loops: CDR1 MNHEY, CDR2 SMNVEV (reference sequence). The CDR3 loop reads CASSRSPYEQYF. The CDR3, as DNA: TGTGCCAGCAGTCGGAGCCCCTACGAGCAGTACTTC.

This chain connects TRBV5-1 to TRBJ2-7, with D perhaps matching TRBD2 (6 bases). V was pared by 1 base and J by 0 bases, with 14 bases between. The CDR3 covers 16 residues. CDR1 is SGHRS, CDR2 YFSETQ, per germline. DNA for the CDR3: TGCGCCAGCAGCTTGCCCTCTCCCGGGAGCTCCTACGAGCAGTACTTC. The encoded protein is CASSLPSPGSSYEQYF. The full variable domain, with the rest looked up from reference TRBV5-1 and TRBJ2-7, is KAGVTQTPRYLIKTRGQQVTLSCSPISGHRSVSWYQQTPGQGLQFLFEYFSETQRNKGNFPGRFSGRQFSNSRSEMNVSTLELGDSALYLCASSLPSPGSSYEQYFGPGTRLTVT.

The gene calls are TRBV5-1 and TRBJ1-3; D not resolved. Germline lookup yields CDR1 SGHRS and CDR2 YFSETQ. Deletions cut 0 bases from V and 4 bases from J, with 8 bases between. This CDR3 is 14 amino acids long. The CDR3 reads CASSLGTPGNTIYF. The CDR3 region has the DNA TGCGCCAGCAGCTTGGGGACTCCGGGAAACACCATATATTTT.

This sequence joins TRBV2 and TRBJ1-5; 7 bases map to TRBD1. This CDR3 comprises 17 residues. The germline V gene encodes CDR1 SNHLY and CDR2 FYNNEI. Trimming removed 3 bases from V and 4 bases from J; junction bases left unmatched: 12. CDR3 loop: CASSDLRRDSLNQPQHF. CDR3 nucleotides: TGTGCCAGCAGTGATCTCCGGAGGGACAGCTTAAATCAGCCCCAGCATTTT.

The sample holds a few counts of this clone. The chain has TRBV19 and TRBJ1-1; 7 nucleotides match TRBD1. V was pared by 2 bases and J by 6 bases, with 0 bases of the junction left unmatched. The length of the CDR3 is 12 residues. CDR1 and CDR2 from the germline V gene are LNHDA and SQIVND (reference sequence). CDR3 in amino acids: CASSIQGAEAFF. For the CDR3, the DNA is TGTGCCAGTAGTATACAGGGGGCTGAAGCTTTCTTT.

The chain is built from TRBV19 and TRBJ2-3; D is perhaps TRBD1 (6 bases). The CDR3 is made up of 14 amino acids. V gave up 4 bases and J gave up 6 bases, with 14 bases separating them. The germline V gene encodes CDR1 LNHDA and CDR2 SQIVND (reference sequence). In DNA, the CDR3 is TGTGCCAGTAGTACCACCCTGGGGGCGGATACGCAGTATTTT. The encoded protein is CASSTTLGADTQYF. The complete variable domain, with remaining parts taken from reference TRBV19 and TRBJ2-3, reads DGGITQSPKYLFRKEGQNVTLSCEQNLNHDAMYWYRQDPGQGLRLIYYSQIVNDFQKGDIAEGYSVSREKKESFPLTVTSAQKNPTAFYLCASSTTLGADTQYFGPGTRLTVL.

The genes are TRBV6-5 and TRBJ2-2; D unresolved. Germline V gene data show CDR1 as MNHEY and CDR2 as SVGAGI. CDR3 length equals 13 residues. V shed 7 bases and J shed 1 base, with 7 bases lying between them. The chain's CDR3 is CASKLLNTGELFF. The DNA for the CDR3 is TGTGCCAGCAAATTATTGAACACCGGGGAGCTGTTTTTT.

V and J are TRBV2 and TRBJ1-2; D not resolved. Germline-derived CDR1 and CDR2 are SNHLY and FYNNEI. Trimming shortened V by 4 bases and J by 7 bases, and 19 bases separated the two germline ends. CDR3 length: 15 residues. In DNA, the CDR3 is TGTGCCAGCAGTGTGAGGTCAGAAACAGCGGCTGGCTACACCTTC. Translated, it gives CASSVRSETAAGYTF.

V usage is TRBV30 and J usage is TRBJ1-6; D remains unclear. The CDR3 sequence is 15 residues long. The V end lost 0 bases, the J end lost 9 bases, and 15 bases lay between the germline ends. Germline assignment: CDR1 GTSNPN and CDR2 SVGIG (reference sequence). The CDR3: CAWSVGAVTGSPLHF. The CDR3 nucleotides read TGTGCCTGGAGTGTCGGAGCGGTAACTGGTTCACCCCTCCACTTT.

A single count supports this clone. The rearrangement uses TRBV7-3 and TRBJ1-1, with D maybe TRBD1 (6 bases). Trimming removed 2 bases from V and 4 bases from J, with 11 bases in between. Germline-derived CDR1 and CDR2 are SGHTA and FQGTGA. This CDR3 comprises 14 residues. CDR3 protein: CASSLWGRGTEAFF. CDR3 DNA sequence: TGTGCCAGCAGCTTATGGGGGCGAGGCACTGAAGCTTTCTTT. Looking up the rest from reference TRBV7-3 and TRBJ1-1 gives the full variable domain: GAGVSQTPSNKVTEKGKYVELRCDPISGHTALYWYRQSLGQGPEFLIYFQGTGAADDSGLPNDRFFAVRPEGSVSTLKIQRTERGDSAVYLCASSLWGRGTEAFFGQGTRLTVV.

The chain joins TRBV14 to TRBJ2-1; 12 positions match TRBD2. This CDR3 has 17 amino acids. V shed 0 bases, J shed 9 bases, and the junction held 9 bases outside the gene matches. Germline CDR1 reads SGHDN; CDR2 reads FVKESK. CDR3 coding DNA: TGTGCCAGCAGCCAAGAAATACTAGCGGGAGGCCGTAGTGAGCAGTTCTTC. This translates into CASSQEILAGGRSEQFF.

The chain has TRBV5-6 and TRBJ2-3; a possible D gene is TRBD2 (6 bases). V was clipped by 2 bases and J by 4 bases, with 11 bases between them. The CDR3 is made up of 14 amino acids. Germline V lookup: CDR1 SGHDT, CDR2 YYEEEE. The CDR3 DNA reads as TGTGCCAGCAGCTTCCCTAGCGTGTCAGATACGCAGTATTTT. Residues: CASSFPSVSDTQYF.

This chain joins TRBV25-1 and TRBJ2-1; TRBD2 might be the D (5 bases). This CDR3 comprises 14 residues. Trimming shortened V by 2 bases and J by 6 bases, and 11 bases separated the two germline ends. Germline loops: CDR1 MGHDK, CDR2 SYGVNS. This chain's CDR3 is CASSEIFGGNEQFF. The CDR3 nucleotides read TGTGCCAGCAGTGAAATCTTCGGAGGCAATGAGCAGTTCTTC.

CDR3 region: CASSLSGSSGNTIYF. CDR3 DNA: TGTGCCAGCAGTTTAAGTGGATCCTCTGGAAACACCATATATTTT. This rearrangement joins TRBV27 to TRBJ1-3; no firm D call. CDR3 length: 15 residues. V lost 2 bases to trimming and J lost 0 bases, with 8 bases between them. Germline V gene data show CDR1 as MNHEY and CDR2 as SMNVEV (reference sequence).

The V call is TRBV7-9, the J call TRBJ1-1; D ambiguous. CDR3 length equals 14 residues. V was shortened by 3 bases and J by 1 base, with 9 bases between the two germline ends. Germline V CDR1 and CDR2: SEHNR, FQNEAQ (reference sequence). As DNA, the CDR3 is TGTGCCAGCAGCTTCAGAAGGGCGAACACTGAAGCTTTCTTT. Translating it yields CASSFRRANTEAFF.

This chain links TRBV23-1 with TRBJ2-5; D is uncertain. TRBV23-1 is designated an ORF whose function remains uncertain. The CDR3 runs 17 residues. V was trimmed by 3 bases and J by 5 bases, leaving 22 bases between them. The CDR3 region has the DNA TGCGCCAGCAGTCATGTACTCCCAGCTTCGTTTTCGGAGACCCAGTACTTC. Its translation: CASSHVLPASFSETQYF.

The V and J genes are TRBV9 and TRBJ2-3; 14 positions agree with TRBD2. The CDR3 has 19 residues. With V trimmed by 3 bases and J by 5 bases, 14 bases remained unmatched. In germline, CDR1 is SGDLS, CDR2 YYNGEE. The CDR3 region is CASSGSSGTSGSFLDTQYF. The CDR3 nucleotides read TGTGCCAGCAGCGGGTCCTCCGGGACTAGCGGGAGTTTTTTAGATACGCAGTATTTT.

The chain links TRBV5-8 to TRBJ2-3; D uncertain. CDR1 SGHTS and CDR2 YDEGEE come from the germline V gene. V gave up 0 bases and J gave up 2 bases, with 7 bases separating them. CDR3 length: 14 residues. DNA for the CDR3: TGTGCCAGCAGCTTGGATGCCTCCACAGATACGCAGTATTTT. As protein: CASSLDASTDTQYF.

V gene TRBV30 combines with J gene TRBJ2-5; perhaps TRBD1 as D (5 bases). CDR1 GTSNPN and CDR2 SVGIG come from the germline V gene (reference sequence). The CDR3 consists of 13 residues. V was shortened by 2 bases and J by 5 bases, with 12 bases between the two germline ends. The CDR3 DNA sequence: TGTGCCTGGAGTCTACAGGTTGAGGAGACCCAGTACTTC. This encodes CAWSLQVEETQYF.

The rearrangement joins TRBV19 to TRBJ2-1; unclear D gene. The CDR3 extends over 14 amino acids. V was shortened by 4 bases and J by 3 bases, with 10 bases between the two germline ends. CDR1 is LNHDA and CDR2 is SQIVND in the germline V gene (reference sequence). CDR3 region: CASSTLGIYNEQFF. The CDR3 nucleotides are TGTGCCAGTAGTACGTTGGGCATCTACAATGAGCAGTTCTTC.

This clone has just a few counts. DNA of the CDR3: TGCGCCAGCAGCTTGGCCCCGGGACAGGGGGATCGCTACACCTTC. Translation gives CASSLAPGQGDRYTF. V gene TRBV5-1 combines with J gene TRBJ1-2; TRBD1 agrees at 11 bases. There are 15 residues in the CDR3. After removal of 0 bases from V and 9 bases from J, the junction contained 7 bases not matched to a gene. The germline CDR1 and CDR2 sequences are SGHRS and YFSETQ.

In this sample, this clone turned up once. The chain employs TRBV19 and TRBJ2-6; D gene unclear. This CDR3 is built from 14 residues. V lost 5 bases and J 0 bases, leaving 5 bases between the germline ends. Germline values: CDR1 LNHDA, CDR2 SQIVND (reference sequence). CDR3 residues: CASSFGSGANVLTF. CDR3 coding DNA: TGTGCCAGTAGTTTTGGCTCTGGGGCCAACGTCCTGACTTTC.

In nucleotides, the CDR3 is TGTGCCAGCAGCGCGCATAACCCCACACGCCCAGAAAAACTGTTTTTT. Translated: CASSAHNPTRPEKLFF. The chain recombines TRBV7-9 with TRBJ1-4, with D hard to call. The CDR3 totals 16 residues. Trimming shortened V by 5 bases and J by 8 bases, and 21 bases separated the two germline ends. Germline-derived CDR1 and CDR2 are SEHNR and FQNEAQ (reference sequence).

The V and J genes are TRBV5-6 and TRBJ2-7, with D hard to call. Germline V lookup: CDR1 SGHDT, CDR2 YYEEEE. The CDR3 contains 14 residues. Trimming removed 0 bases from V and 5 bases from J, with 12 bases in between. DNA for the CDR3: TGTGCCAGCAGCTTGGGGGGTAGAGTAAACGAGCAGTACGTC. Its translation: CASSLGGRVNEQYV.

The chain employs TRBV30 and TRBJ1-3, with 9 nucleotides matching TRBD1. Losses at the gene ends were 0 bases for V and 3 bases for J; bases not matched to a gene: 6. Per germline, CDR1 GTSNPN and CDR2 SVGIG (reference sequence). The CDR3 sequence is 16 residues long. The CDR3 sequence is CAWSVPGQGFGNTIYF. As DNA, the CDR3 is TGTGCCTGGAGTGTACCGGGACAGGGTTTTGGAAACACCATATATTTT. Together with reference TRBV30 and TRBJ1-3, the CDR3 gives the full variable domain: SQTIHQWPATLVQPVGSPLSLECTVEGTSNPNLYWYRQAAGRGLQLLFYSVGIGQISSEVPQNLSASRPQDRQFILSSKKLLLSDSGFYLCAWSVPGQGFGNTIYFGEGSWLTVV.

The J gene is TRBJ1-1, the V gene TRBV7-9, with D perhaps TRBD1 (5 bases). The CDR3 runs 16 residues. Germline lookup yields CDR1 SEHNR and CDR2 FQNEAQ (reference sequence). Trimming shortened V by 5 bases and J by 3 bases, and 19 bases separated the two germline ends. The CDR3 region is CASSPGRTPMDTEAFF. The CDR3 region has the DNA TGTGCCAGCAGCCCGGGACGGACACCTATGGACACTGAAGCTTTCTTT.

The chain employs TRBV4-1 and TRBJ2-7; D is undetermined. The CDR3 loop spans 14 amino acids. Germline assignment: CDR1 MGHRA and CDR2 YSYEKL. V dropped 3 bases and J dropped 2 bases, with 11 bases sitting between them. In nucleotides, the CDR3 is TGCGCCAGCAGCCAGGTGACTCGCACCTACGAGCAGTACTTC. It encodes CASSQVTRTYEQYF.

The rearrangement uses TRBV27 and TRBJ2-1; a possible D gene is TRBD2 (5 bases). Between the trimmed V and J ends, which lost 3 bases and 10 bases, there was a span of 22 bases. The CDR3 is 16 residues long. Looked up from germline, CDR1 is MNHEY and CDR2 is SMNVEV (reference sequence). The CDR3 DNA sequence: TGTGCCAGCAGTTTTTCGAGCGGCCCACCCCCATGGGAGCAGTTCTTC. This sequence encodes CASSFSSGPPPWEQFF.